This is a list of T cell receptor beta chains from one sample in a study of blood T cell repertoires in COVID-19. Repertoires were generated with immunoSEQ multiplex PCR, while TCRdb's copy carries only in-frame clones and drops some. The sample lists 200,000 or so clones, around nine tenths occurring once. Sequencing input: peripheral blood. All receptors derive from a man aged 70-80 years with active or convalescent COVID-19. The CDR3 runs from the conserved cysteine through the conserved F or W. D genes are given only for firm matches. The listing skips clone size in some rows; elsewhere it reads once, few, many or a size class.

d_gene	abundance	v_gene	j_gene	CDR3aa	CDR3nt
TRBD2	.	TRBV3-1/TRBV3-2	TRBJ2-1	CASSQESQAGGDEQFF	TGTGCCAGCAGCCAAGAGTCCCAAGCGGGAGGGGATGAGCAGTTCTTC
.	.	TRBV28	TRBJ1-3	CASSFGAASGNTIYF	TGTGCCAGCAGTTTCGGTGCGGCCTCTGGAAACACCATATATTTT
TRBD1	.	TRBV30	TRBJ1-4	CAWSFGTVNEKLFF	TGTGCCTGGAGTTTTGGGACAGTAAATGAAAAACTGTTTTTT
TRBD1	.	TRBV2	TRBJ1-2	CASRQGADNYGYTF	TGTGCCAGCCGCCAGGGGGCAGATAACTATGGCTACACCTTC
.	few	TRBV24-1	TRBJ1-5	CATGREQPQHF	TGTGCCACGGGTCGGGAGCAGCCCCAGCATTTT
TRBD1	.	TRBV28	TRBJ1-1	CASSLSLGTGENTEAFF	TGTGCCAGCAGTTTATCCCTCGGGACAGGGGAGAACACTGAAGCTTTCTTT
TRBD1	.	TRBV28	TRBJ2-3	CARFGTGWTGSTQYF	TGTGCCAGGTTCGGGACAGGGTGGACTGGCAGCACGCAGTATTTT
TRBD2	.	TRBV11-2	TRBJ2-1	CASSGLGGDNEQFF	TGTGCCAGCAGCGGACTAGGTGGGGACAATGAGCAGTTCTTC
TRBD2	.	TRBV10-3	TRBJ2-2	CAISAWTSGGTGELFF	TGTGCCATCAGTGCCTGGACTAGCGGGGGAACCGGGGAGCTGTTTTTT
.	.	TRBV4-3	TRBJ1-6	CASSFRGNYYNSPLHF	TGCGCCAGCAGCTTTCGCGGGAATTACTATAATTCACCCCTCCACTTT
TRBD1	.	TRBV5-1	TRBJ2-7	CASSLVGLRDRAHEQYF	TGCGCCAGCAGCTTGGTAGGTCTGCGGGACAGGGCCCACGAGCAGTACTTC
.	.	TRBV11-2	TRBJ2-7	CASSLRDTYEQYF	TGTGCCAGCAGCTTAAGGGACACCTACGAGCAGTACTTC
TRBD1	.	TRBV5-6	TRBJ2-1	CASSLLLGQGANEQFF	TGTGCCAGCAGCTTGTTATTGGGACAGGGGGCAAATGAGCAGTTCTTC
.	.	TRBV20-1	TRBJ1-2	CSASRGRNYTF	TGCAGTGCCAGCAGGGGACGTAACTACACCTTC
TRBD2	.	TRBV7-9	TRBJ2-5	CASSRGTSGGMGETQYF	TGTGCCAGCAGCCGCGGGACTAGCGGAGGGATGGGAGAGACCCAGTACTTC
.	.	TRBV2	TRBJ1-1	CASSGVSGEAFF	TGTGCCAGCAGTGGGGTGTCGGGTGAAGCTTTCTTT
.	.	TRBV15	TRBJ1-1	CATSSRTTGNTEAFF	TGTGCCACCAGCAGCCGAACGACAGGGAACACTGAAGCTTTCTTT
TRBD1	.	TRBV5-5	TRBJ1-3	CASSWGDRVAGNTIYF	TGTGCCAGCAGCTGGGGGGACAGGGTAGCTGGAAACACCATATATTTT
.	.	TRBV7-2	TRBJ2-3	CASSLAGSSTDTQYF	TGTGCCAGCAGCTTAGCCGGTAGTAGCACAGATACGCAGTATTTT
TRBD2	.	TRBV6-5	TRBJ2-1	CASRQRGEGWDEQFF	TGTGCCAGCAGGCAGCGGGGGGAGGGCTGGGATGAGCAGTTCTTC
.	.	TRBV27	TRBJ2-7	CASSSFPGSSYEQYF	TGTGCCAGCAGTTCTTTCCCGGGGTCCTCCTACGAGCAGTACTTC
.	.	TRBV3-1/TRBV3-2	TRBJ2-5	CASSQDETGGGRWETQYF	TGTGCCAGCAGCCAAGACGAAACAGGGGGGGGCCGGTGGGAGACCCAGTACTTC
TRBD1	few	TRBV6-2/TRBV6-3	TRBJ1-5	CASSYGTGGGNQPQHF	TGTGCCAGCAGTTACGGGACAGGGGGCGGCAATCAGCCCCAGCATTTT
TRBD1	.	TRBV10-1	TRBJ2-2	CASSPGQGVSGELFF	TGCGCCAGCAGTCCAGGACAGGGGGTCTCCGGGGAGCTGTTTTTT
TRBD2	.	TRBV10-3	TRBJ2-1	CAISRGLAGGQSYNEQFF	TGTGCCATCAGCCGTGGACTAGCGGGAGGGCAATCGTACAATGAGCAGTTCTTC
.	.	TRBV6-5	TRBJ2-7	CASSYVGGAASYEQYF	TGTGCCAGCAGTTACGTCGGGGGAGCGGCTTCCTACGAGCAGTACTTC
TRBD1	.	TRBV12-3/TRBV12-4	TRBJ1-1	CASRGTAEAFF	TGTGCCAGCAGAGGGACAGCTGAAGCTTTCTTT
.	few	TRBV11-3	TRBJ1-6	CASSVSQNSPLHF	TGTGCCAGCAGCGTCAGTCAAAATTCACCCCTCCACTTT
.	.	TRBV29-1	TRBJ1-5	CSVEEGSNQPQHF	TGCAGCGTTGAGGAGGGAAGCAATCAGCCCCAGCATTTT
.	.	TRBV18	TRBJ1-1	CASSPNFADYTEAFF	TGTGCCAGCTCACCAAACTTTGCAGACTACACTGAAGCTTTCTTT
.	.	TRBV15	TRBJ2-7	CATSRDPVISYEQYF	TGTGCCACCAGCAGAGACCCGGTTATCTCCTACGAGCAGTACTTC
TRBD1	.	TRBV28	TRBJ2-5	CASSSAGTANLETQYF	TGTGCCAGCAGTTCTGCCGGGACAGCCAATTTAGAGACCCAGTACTTC
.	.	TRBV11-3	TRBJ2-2	CASSLGPAGELFF	TGTGCCAGCAGCTTGGGCCCCGCCGGGGAGCTGTTTTTT
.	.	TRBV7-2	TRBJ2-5	CASSFGMRETQYF	TGTGCCAGCAGCTTTGGAATGAGGGAGACCCAGTACTTC
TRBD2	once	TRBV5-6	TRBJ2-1	CASSLIGASGDNEQFF	TGTGCCAGCAGCTTGATCGGGGCTAGCGGAGACAATGAGCAGTTCTTC
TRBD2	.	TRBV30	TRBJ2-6	CAWSVLQGFVGLASGANVLTF	TGTGCCTGGAGTGTACTACAGGGTTTTGTGGGACTAGCGTCTGGGGCCAACGTCCTGACTTTC
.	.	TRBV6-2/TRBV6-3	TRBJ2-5	CASSLTGRKETQYF	TGTGCCAGCAGTCTCACGGGAAGGAAAGAGACCCAGTACTTC
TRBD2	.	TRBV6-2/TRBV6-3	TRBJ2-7	CASSLSGSYEQYF	TGTGCCAGCAGCCTTAGCGGGAGTTACGAGCAGTACTTC
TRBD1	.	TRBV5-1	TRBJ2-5	CASSLGDRETGTQYF	TGCGCCAGCAGCTTGGGGGACAGGGAGACGGGGACCCAGTACTTC
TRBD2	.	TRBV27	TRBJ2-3	CASSNSGGADTQYF	TGTGCCAGCAGCAATAGCGGGGGGGCGGATACGCAGTATTTT
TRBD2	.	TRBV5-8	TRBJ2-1	CASRLAGGRNEQFF	TGTGCCAGCAGGCTAGCGGGGGGCCGCAATGAGCAGTTCTTC
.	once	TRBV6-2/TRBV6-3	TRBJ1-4	CASSYSSRTPSEKLFF	TGTGCCAGCAGTTACTCGAGTAGGACACCTTCGGAAAAACTGTTTTTT
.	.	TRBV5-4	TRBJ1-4	CASSKDRRNEKLFF	TGTGCCAGCAGCAAGGACAGACGGAATGAAAAACTGTTTTTT
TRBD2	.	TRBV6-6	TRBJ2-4	CASGEGAGNIQYF	TGTGCCAGCGGGGAGGGCGCGGGAAACATTCAGTACTTC
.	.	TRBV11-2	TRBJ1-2	CASSPRTLSGGYTF	TGTGCCAGCAGCCCGAGGACTCTTTCTGGCGGCTACACCTTC
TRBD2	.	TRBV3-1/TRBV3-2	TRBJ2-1	CASSSLAGGNFEQFF	TGTGCCAGCAGCTCTCTAGCGGGGGGCAACTTTGAGCAGTTCTTC
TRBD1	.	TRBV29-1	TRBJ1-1	CSGGQGYTEAFF	TGCAGCGGCGGACAGGGGTACACTGAAGCTTTCTTT
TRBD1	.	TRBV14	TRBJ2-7	CASSLGTGSYEQYF	TGTGCCAGCAGCCTTGGGACAGGGTCCTACGAGCAGTACTTC
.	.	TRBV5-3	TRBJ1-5	CARSFAGTNQPQHF	TGTGCCAGAAGTTTCGCAGGTACCAATCAGCCCCAGCATTTT
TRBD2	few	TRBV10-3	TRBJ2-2	CAISESGAGWNTGELFF	TGTGCCATCAGTGAGTCCGGAGCGGGATGGAACACCGGGGAGCTGTTTTTT
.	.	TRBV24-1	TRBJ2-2	CATQYTGELFF	TGTGCCACCCAATACACCGGGGAGCTGTTTTTT
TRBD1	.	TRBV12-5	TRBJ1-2	CASGLTTGTVTYGYTF	TGTGCTAGTGGTTTGACAACCGGGACAGTCACTTATGGCTACACCTTC
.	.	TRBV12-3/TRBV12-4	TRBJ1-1	CASSWGRTEAFF	TGTGCCAGCAGTTGGGGCAGAACTGAAGCTTTCTTT
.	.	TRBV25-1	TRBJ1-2	CASSEQGIYGYTF	TGTGCCAGCAGTGAACAGGGAATCTATGGCTACACCTTC
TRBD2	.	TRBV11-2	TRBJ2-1	CASSLLAGGPIGEQFF	TGTGCCAGCAGCTTGCTAGCGGGAGGGCCGATAGGTGAGCAGTTCTTC
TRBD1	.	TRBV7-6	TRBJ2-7	CASSLGQGAGEQYF	TGTGCCAGCAGCTTAGGGCAGGGGGCGGGCGAGCAGTACTTC
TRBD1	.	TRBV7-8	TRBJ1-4	CATTGTATDEKLFF	TGTGCCACCACCGGGACAGCGACAGATGAAAAACTGTTTTTT